These T cell receptor beta chains were read from a single sample in a study of T cell changes during pregnancy in multiple sclerosis. Method: immunoSEQ multiplex PCR; TCRdb's copy keeps in-frame clones and lacks some. The sample comprises roughly 100,000 clones, 90% of which are singletons, and 0.7% to 0.9% rests with the top ten. Sample: peripheral blood, taken in the second trimester of pregnancy. The source is a female donor in good health, enrolled as a control in a pregnancy study. CDR3s include the opening cysteine and the closing phenylalanine or tryptophan. The order of the fields is J gene, clone size, V gene, D gene, CDR3 DNA, CDR3 protein. D genes are given only for firm matches. Size is omitted from some rows. Given values are once, few, many or a class for expanded clones.

>TRBJ2-1|.|TRBV2|TRBD2
TGTGCCAGCAGCTTTGGGGGGGAGGCCTACAATGAGCAGTTCTTC
CASSFGGEAYNEQFF
>TRBJ2-2|.|TRBV2|.
TGTGCCAGCAGTGAAGAACAGCTAAACACCGGGGAGCTGTTTTTT
CASSEEQLNTGELFF
>TRBJ2-2|.|TRBV18|.
TGTGCCAGCTCACCACTCCCAGGGCCAAACACCGGGGAGCTGTTTTTT
CASSPLPGPNTGELFF
>TRBJ2-5|.|TRBV6-1|.
TGTGCCAGCAAGACAGAAGAGACCCAGTACTTC
CASKTEETQYF
>TRBJ2-1|.|TRBV4-3|TRBD1
TGCGCCAGCAGCCAAGATCCTAGGCGATCGGGACAGGCTTACAATGAGCAGTTCTTC
CASSQDPRRSGQAYNEQFF
>TRBJ2-5|.|TRBV6-5|.
TGTGCCAGCAGTTACTTAGCTCGGGGGGCGGTGGAGACCCAGTACTTC
CASSYLARGAVETQYF
>TRBJ2-7|.|TRBV18|TRBD1
TGTGCCAGCTCACAGGGCCAAGGGGGCGACGAGCAGTACTTC
CASSQGQGGDEQYF
>TRBJ2-1|once|TRBV4-1|TRBD1
TGCGCCAGCAGCATTGAGACAGGGTCCTACAATGAGCAGTTCTTC
CASSIETGSYNEQFF
>TRBJ1-1|.|TRBV19|.
TGTGCCAGTAGTGGGGCAGTTCAGACTGAAGCTTTCTTT
CASSGAVQTEAFF
>TRBJ2-1|few|TRBV6-4|.
TGTGCCAGCAGTGACTCCGCGGGGACTCACAATGAGCAGTTCTTC
CASSDSAGTHNEQFF
>TRBJ2-7|.|TRBV11-2|.
TGTGCCAGCAGCTCTCGGGGGGCGCAAGGCGAGCAGTACTTC
CASSSRGAQGEQYF
>TRBJ1-6|few|TRBV18|TRBD1
TGTGCCAGCTCACCACCCGCAGGGGGGAATTCACCCCTCCACTTT
CASSPPAGGNSPLHF
>TRBJ2-6|.|TRBV18|TRBD1
TGTGCCAGCTCCCTTCGGACAGGGAGCCTCTCTGGGGCCAACGTCCTGACTTTC
CASSLRTGSLSGANVLTF
>TRBJ1-1|few|TRBV29-1|.
TGCAGCGTTGAATGGGGAGGGACTGAAGCTTTCTTT
CSVEWGGTEAFF
>TRBJ2-5|.|TRBV12-5|TRBD2
TGTGCTAGTGGTTCGCCGGGGGGACTAGCGGGGCAAGAGACCCAGTACTTC
CASGSPGGLAGQETQYF
>TRBJ2-1|few|TRBV6-5|TRBD1
TGTGCCAGCAGTTACTCGAACAGGGGGCCATACAATGAGCAGTTCTTC
CASSYSNRGPYNEQFF
>TRBJ2-7|.|TRBV18|.
TGTGCCAGCTCACCACTCGGCCAGGGGATCGACGAGCAGTACTTC
CASSPLGQGIDEQYF
>TRBJ2-7|.|TRBV7-2|.
TGTGCCAGCAGCTCTATAGCGGACTCCTACGAGCAGTACTTC
CASSSIADSYEQYF
>TRBJ2-1|once|TRBV6-1|TRBD2
TGTGCTGGGCGGGCTAGCGGGAGGCGGAGTGAGCAGTTCTTC
CAGRASGRRSEQFF
>TRBJ2-5|.|TRBV7-2|.
TGTGCCAGCAGCTCCGGAGGGGCCCAAGAGACCCAGTACTTC
CASSSGGAQETQYF
>TRBJ2-3|.|TRBV5-1|.
TGCGCCAGCAGCTTGGTGGCAGGGGCAGATACGCAGTATTTT
CASSLVAGADTQYF
>TRBJ1-2|.|TRBV6-4|TRBD1
TGTGCCAGCAGTGACCGGGACAGCCCAATTCCATATGGCTACACCTTC
CASSDRDSPIPYGYTF
>TRBJ2-4|.|TRBV7-9|.
TGTGCCAGCAGCTTAGGGTCCTCGGTGGAGAACATTCAGTACTTC
CASSLGSSVENIQYF
>TRBJ2-3|once|TRBV5-1|.
TGCGCCAGCAGCTTGGCAGGGGTAGGAGATACGCAGTATTTT
CASSLAGVGDTQYF
>TRBJ2-1|once|TRBV2|TRBD2
TGTGCCAGCAGTGAAGCTGGTAGCGGGACCTACAATGAGCAGTTCTTC
CASSEAGSGTYNEQFF
>TRBJ2-1|.|TRBV18|TRBD2
TGTGCCAGCTCACCCCCGCAGCGGGGGGGCTCCTACAATGAGCAGTTCTTC
CASSPPQRGGSYNEQFF
>TRBJ2-1|.|TRBV7-9|.
TGTGCCAGCAGCTTAGGAGGCTCCTACAATGAGCAGTTCTTC
CASSLGGSYNEQFF
>TRBJ1-2|.|TRBV5-3|TRBD1
TGTGCCAGAAGCTCTTGTGGGACAGGCCCTAACTATGGCTACACCTTC
CARSSCGTGPNYGYTF
>TRBJ2-2|.|TRBV2|TRBD2
TGTGCCAGCAGTGAGAGCGGGGAGGATTCCGGGGAGCTGTTTTTT
CASSESGEDSGELFF